This TCR beta chain was sequenced in a study of early T cells in non-severe SARS-CoV-2 infection. The overall study: Sequencing input comprised bulk RNA from unsorted whole blood; chain pairing was not available.

In the library, individual cDNA molecules carried attached unique molecular identifiers. TCRdb re-called the 5' RACE reads with MiXCR, one entry per CDR3 protein. The sample has 80,000 to 100,000 distinct CDR3 sequences, around 15% seen once. In germline, CDR1 is MDHEN, CDR2 SYDVKM. The CDR3 has 15 amino acids. Trimming pared 4 bases from V and 0 bases from J, leaving 12 bases between. The specimen was whole blood. The sequence came from an adult who was a healthcare worker with PCR-confirmed SARS-CoV-2 infection or an uninfected control (not recorded which). The chain joins TRBV28 to TRBJ1-1; D call uncertain. DNA of the CDR3: TGTGCCAGCAGTTGGGCCCCCCAAATGAACACTGAAGCTTTCTTT. It translates to CASSWAPQMNTEAFF.